A single T cell receptor (beta chain) is shown here with its context. This entry comes from a study of T cells after somatic rescue of genetic block. Generated by immunoSEQ multiplex PCR, the TCRdb table keeps only in-frame clones and is missing some. In the table there are roughly 65,000 clones, 85% to 95% of which are singletons. The CDR3 extends over 13 amino acids. The V and J ends lost 5 bases and 4 bases respectively, with 11 bases between them. Germline V gene sequence: CDR1 SGHTA, CDR2 FQGNSA. The genes are TRBV7-2 and TRBJ1-2; D is unclear. Sequenced material: peripheral blood mononuclear cells (PBMCs). This TCR came from a middle-aged man. CDR3 in DNA: TGTGCCAGCAGCGTCCAGGCGGTCTATGGCTACACCTTC. The encoded protein is CASSVQAVYGYTF.